This T cell receptor beta chain comes out of a study of cytomegalovirus exposure and HLA in healthy donors. Study-level findings and limits: For presence/absence analyses, sequencing depth was assumed to be roughly uniform across donors.

13 Jbeta primers and 60 Vbeta primers were used for the PCR. Libraries were prepared by immunoSEQ multiplex PCR; TCRdb keeps only in-frame clonotypes and omits some of them. The table records 150,000 to 200,000 clones, about 80% of them present only once. Germline V gene lookup returns CDR1 SGDLS and CDR2 YYNGEE. V lost 0 bases and J 3 bases, leaving 6 bases between the germline ends. The CDR3 consists of 13 residues. The count of this clone is one. Its antigen is not known. The receptor was derived from a girl under 18 in good health and CMV-seropositive. The chain joins TRBV9 to TRBJ2-5, with TRBD1 as a possible D gene (6 bases). Sequencing was performed on PBMCs. CDR3 loop: CASSVAGEETQYF. The CDR3 DNA reads TGTGCCAGCAGCGTAGCAGGGGAAGAGACCCAGTACTTC.